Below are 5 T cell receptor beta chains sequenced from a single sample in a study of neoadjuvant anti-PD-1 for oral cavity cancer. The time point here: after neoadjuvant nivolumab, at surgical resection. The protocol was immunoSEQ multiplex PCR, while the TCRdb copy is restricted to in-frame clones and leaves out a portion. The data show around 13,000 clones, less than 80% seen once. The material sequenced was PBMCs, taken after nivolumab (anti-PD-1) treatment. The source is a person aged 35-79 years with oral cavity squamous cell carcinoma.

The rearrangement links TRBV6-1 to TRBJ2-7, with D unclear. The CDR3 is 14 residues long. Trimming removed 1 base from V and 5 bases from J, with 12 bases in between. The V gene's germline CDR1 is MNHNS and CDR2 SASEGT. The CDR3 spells CASSEGQALNEQYF. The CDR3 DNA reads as TGTGCCAGCAGTGAAGGGCAGGCGTTGAACGAGCAGTACTTC.

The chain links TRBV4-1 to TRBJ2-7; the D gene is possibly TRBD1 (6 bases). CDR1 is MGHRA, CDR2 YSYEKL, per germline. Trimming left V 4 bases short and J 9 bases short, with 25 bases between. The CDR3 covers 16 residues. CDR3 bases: TGCGCCAGCAGCCCAGGGGACACCTGGGTTTTGGGCGGGCAGTACTTC. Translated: CASSPGDTWVLGGQYF.

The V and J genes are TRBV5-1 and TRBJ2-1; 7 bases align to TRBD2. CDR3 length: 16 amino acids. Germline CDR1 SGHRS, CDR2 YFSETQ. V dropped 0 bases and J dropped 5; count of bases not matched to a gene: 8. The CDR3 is CASSLEETSLNNEQFF. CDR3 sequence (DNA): TGCGCCAGCAGCTTGGAGGAGACTAGCCTCAACAATGAGCAGTTCTTC.

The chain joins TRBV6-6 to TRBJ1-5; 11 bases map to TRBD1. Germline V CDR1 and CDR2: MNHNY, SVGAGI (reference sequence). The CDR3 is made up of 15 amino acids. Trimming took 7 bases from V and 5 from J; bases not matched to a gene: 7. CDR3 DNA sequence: TGTGCCAGCAACCCCGGGACAGGGGGTTATCAGCCCCAGCATTTT. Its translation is CASNPGTGGYQPQHF.

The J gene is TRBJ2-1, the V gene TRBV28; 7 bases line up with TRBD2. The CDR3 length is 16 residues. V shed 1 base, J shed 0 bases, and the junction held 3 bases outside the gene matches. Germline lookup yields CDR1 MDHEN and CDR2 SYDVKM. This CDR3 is CASSLYRGSSYNEQFF. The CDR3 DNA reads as TGTGCCAGCAGTTTATACCGCGGGAGCTCCTACAATGAGCAGTTCTTC.